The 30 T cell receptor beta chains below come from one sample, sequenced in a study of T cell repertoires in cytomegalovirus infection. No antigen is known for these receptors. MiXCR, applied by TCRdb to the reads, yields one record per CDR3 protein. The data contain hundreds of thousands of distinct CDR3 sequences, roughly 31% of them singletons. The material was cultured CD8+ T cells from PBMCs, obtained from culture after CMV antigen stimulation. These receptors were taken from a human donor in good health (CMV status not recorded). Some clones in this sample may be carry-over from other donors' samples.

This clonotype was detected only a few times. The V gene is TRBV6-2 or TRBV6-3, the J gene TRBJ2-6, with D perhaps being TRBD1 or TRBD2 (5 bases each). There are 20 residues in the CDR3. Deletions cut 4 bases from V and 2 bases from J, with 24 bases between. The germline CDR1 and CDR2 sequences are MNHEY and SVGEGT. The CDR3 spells CASSSYLTEWDLPGANVLTF. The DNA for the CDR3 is TGTGCCAGCAGTTCATACCTGACAGAGTGGGACCTTCCTGGGGCCAACGTCCTGACTTTC.

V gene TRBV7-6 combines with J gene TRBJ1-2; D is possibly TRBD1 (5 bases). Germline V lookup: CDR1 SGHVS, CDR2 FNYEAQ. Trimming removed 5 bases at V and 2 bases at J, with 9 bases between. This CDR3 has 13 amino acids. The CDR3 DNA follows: TGTGCCAGCAGCCGGCCAGGGAACTATGGCTACACCTTC. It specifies CASSRPGNYGYTF.

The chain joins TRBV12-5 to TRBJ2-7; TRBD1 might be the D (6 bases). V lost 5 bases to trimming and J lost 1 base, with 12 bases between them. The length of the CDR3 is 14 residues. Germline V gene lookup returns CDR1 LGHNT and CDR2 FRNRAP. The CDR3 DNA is TGTGCTAGTGGTCCGCCGACAGGTTCCTACGAGCAGTACTTC. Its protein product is CASGPPTGSYEQYF.

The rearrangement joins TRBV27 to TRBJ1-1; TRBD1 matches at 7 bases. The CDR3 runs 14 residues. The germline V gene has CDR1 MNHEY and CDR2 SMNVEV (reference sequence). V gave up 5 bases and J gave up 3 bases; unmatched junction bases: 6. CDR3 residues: CASSLQGFHTEAFF. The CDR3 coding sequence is TGTGCCAGCAGTCTACAGGGGTTTCACACTGAAGCTTTCTTT.

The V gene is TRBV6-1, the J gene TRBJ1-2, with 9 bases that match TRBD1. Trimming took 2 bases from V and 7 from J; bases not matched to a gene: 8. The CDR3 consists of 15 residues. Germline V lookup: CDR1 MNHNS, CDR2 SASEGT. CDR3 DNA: TGTGCCAGCAGTGAAATACAGGGGGCTATCGTTGGCTACACCTTC. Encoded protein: CASSEIQGAIVGYTF.

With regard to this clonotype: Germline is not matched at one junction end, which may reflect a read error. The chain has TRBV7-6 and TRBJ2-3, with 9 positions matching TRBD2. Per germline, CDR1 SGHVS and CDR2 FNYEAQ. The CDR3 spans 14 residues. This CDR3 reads CANSLGGGADTQYF. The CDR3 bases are TGTGCCAACAGCTTAGGCGGGGGGGCAGATACGCAGTATTTT.

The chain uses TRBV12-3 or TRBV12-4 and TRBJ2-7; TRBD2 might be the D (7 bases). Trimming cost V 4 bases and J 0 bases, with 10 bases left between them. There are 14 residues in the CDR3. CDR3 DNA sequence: TGTGCCAGCAGTTGGGGAGGGGGCTCCTACGAGCAGTACTTC. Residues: CASSWGGGSYEQYF.

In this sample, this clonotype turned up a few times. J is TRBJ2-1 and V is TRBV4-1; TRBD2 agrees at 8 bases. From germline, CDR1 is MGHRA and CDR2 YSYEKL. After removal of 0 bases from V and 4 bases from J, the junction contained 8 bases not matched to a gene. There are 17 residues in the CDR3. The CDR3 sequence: CASSQERSGGPYNEQFF. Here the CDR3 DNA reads TGCGCCAGCAGCCAAGAAAGAAGCGGGGGCCCATACAATGAGCAGTTCTTC.

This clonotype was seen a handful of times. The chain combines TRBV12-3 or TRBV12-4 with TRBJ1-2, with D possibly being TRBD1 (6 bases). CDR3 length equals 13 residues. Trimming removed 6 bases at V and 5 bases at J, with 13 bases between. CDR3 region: CASRVETGYGYTF. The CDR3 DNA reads TGTGCCAGCAGGGTGGAGACAGGATATGGCTACACCTTC.

This CDR3 is CASRNSVAGGPYNEQFF. CDR3 nucleotides: TGTGCCAGCCGGAATTCGGTAGCGGGGGGACCCTACAATGAGCAGTTCTTC. V is TRBV6-2 or TRBV6-3 and J is TRBJ2-1; 10 bases are shared with TRBD2. The germline V gene encodes CDR1 MNHEY and CDR2 SVGEGT. The length of the CDR3 is 17 residues. J gave up 2 bases and V 8 bases, and 12 bases lay outside the gene matches.

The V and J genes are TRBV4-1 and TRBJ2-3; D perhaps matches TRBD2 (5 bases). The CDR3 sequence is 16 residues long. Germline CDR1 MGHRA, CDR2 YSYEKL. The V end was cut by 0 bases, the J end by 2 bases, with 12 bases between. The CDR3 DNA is TGCGCCAGCAGCCAAGAGGACGAGGGCCCCACAGATACGCAGTATTTT. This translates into CASSQEDEGPTDTQYF.

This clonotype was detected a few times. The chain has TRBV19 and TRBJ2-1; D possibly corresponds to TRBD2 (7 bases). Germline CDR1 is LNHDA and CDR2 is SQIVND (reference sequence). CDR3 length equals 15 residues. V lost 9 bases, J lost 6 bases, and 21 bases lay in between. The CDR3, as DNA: TGTGCCAGCCTAGAATTAAGGGGGGGCCTCAATGAGCAGTTCTTC. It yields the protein CASLELRGGLNEQFF.

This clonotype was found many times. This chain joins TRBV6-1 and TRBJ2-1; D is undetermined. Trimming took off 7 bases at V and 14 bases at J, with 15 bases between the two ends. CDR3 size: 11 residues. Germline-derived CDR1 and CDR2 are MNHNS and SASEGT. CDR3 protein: CASIGPRFEFF. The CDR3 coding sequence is TGTGCCAGCATTGGTCCGCGTTTTGAGTTCTTC.

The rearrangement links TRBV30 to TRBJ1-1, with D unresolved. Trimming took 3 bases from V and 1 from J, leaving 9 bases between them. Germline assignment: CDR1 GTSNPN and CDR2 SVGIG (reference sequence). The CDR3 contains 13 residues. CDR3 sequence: CAWRALSNTEAFF. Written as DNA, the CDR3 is TGTGCCTGGAGAGCCCTATCGAACACTGAAGCTTTCTTT.

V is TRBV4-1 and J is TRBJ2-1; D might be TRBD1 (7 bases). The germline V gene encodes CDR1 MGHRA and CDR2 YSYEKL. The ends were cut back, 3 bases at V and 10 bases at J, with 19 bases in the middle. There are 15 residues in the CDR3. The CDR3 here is CASSHSGGPVHEQFF. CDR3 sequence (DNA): TGCGCCAGCAGCCATTCAGGGGGGCCAGTCCACGAGCAGTTCTTC.

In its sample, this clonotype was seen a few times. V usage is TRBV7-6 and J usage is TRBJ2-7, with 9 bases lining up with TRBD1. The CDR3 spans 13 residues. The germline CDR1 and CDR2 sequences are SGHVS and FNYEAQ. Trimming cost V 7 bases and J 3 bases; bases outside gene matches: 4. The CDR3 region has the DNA TGTGCCAGCACCGGGACAGGGTTCTACGAGCAGTACTTC. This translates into CASTGTGFYEQYF.

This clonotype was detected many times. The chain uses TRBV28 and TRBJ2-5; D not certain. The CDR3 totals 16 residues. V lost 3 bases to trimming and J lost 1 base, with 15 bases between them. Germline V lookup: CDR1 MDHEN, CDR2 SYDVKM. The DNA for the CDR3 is TGTGCCAGCAGTTTTCCATCCCCGGTACCCCAAGAGACCCAGTACTTC. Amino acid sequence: CASSFPSPVPQETQYF.

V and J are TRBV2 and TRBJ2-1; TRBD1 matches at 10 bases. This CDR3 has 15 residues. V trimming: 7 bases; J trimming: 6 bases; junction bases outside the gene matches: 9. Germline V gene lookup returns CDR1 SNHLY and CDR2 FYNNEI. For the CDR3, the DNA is TGTGCCAGCACCACCGGGACAGGGGTTTTCAATGAGCAGTTCTTC. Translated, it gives CASTTGTGVFNEQFF.

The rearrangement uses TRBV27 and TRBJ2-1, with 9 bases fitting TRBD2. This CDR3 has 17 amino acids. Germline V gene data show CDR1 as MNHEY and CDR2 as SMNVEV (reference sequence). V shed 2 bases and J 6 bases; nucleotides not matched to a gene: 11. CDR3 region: CASSLNIAGAGGNEQFF. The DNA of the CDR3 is TGTGCCAGCAGTTTAAATATAGCGGGGGCGGGAGGCAATGAGCAGTTCTTC.

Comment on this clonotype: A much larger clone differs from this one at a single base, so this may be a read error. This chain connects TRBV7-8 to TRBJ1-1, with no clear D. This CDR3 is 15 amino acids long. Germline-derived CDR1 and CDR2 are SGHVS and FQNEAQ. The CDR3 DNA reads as TGTGCCTGCAGCTTAACTAACAGCTTATTCACTGAAGCTTTCTTT. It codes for CACSLTNSLFTEAFF.

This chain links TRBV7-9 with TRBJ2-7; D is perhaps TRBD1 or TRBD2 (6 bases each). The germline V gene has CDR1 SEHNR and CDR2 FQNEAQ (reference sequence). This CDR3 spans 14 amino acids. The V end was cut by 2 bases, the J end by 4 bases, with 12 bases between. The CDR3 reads CASSLKQGGYEQYF. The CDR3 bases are TGTGCCAGCAGCTTAAAACAGGGAGGTTACGAGCAGTACTTC.

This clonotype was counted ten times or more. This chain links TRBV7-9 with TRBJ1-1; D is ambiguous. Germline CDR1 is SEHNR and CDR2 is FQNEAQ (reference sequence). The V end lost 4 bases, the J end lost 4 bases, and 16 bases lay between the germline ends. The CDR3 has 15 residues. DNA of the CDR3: TGTGCCAGCAGCTCGGACGGATTTATTGGCACTGAAGCTTTCTTT. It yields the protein CASSSDGFIGTEAFF.

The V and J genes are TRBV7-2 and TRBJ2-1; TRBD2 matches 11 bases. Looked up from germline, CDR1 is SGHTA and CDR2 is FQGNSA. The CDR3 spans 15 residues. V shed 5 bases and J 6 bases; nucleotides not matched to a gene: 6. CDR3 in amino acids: CASSLLAGVFNEQFF. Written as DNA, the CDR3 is TGTGCCAGCAGCCTACTAGCGGGGGTATTCAATGAGCAGTTCTTC.

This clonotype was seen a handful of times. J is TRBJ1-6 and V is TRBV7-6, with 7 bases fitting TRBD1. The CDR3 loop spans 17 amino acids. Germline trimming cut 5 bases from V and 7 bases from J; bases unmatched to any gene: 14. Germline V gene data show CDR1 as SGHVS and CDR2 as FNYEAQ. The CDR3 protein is CASSLNLNRDRNSPLHF. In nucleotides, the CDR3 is TGTGCCAGCAGCCTAAACCTAAACCGGGACAGAAATTCACCCCTCCACTTT.

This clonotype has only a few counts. For the CDR3, the DNA is TGTGCCAGCAGTTCTACCCCCGGGGCCTCGACCCCCACAGATACGCAGTATTTT. Its protein product is CASSSTPGASTPTDTQYF. This chain uses TRBV12-3 or TRBV12-4 with TRBJ2-3; D tentatively fits TRBD1 or TRBD2 (5 bases each). The CDR3 has 18 amino acids. V dropped 4 bases and J dropped 2 bases, with 22 bases sitting between them.

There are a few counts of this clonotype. The CDR3 loop is CASSRPRSRGVADTQYF. For the CDR3, the DNA is TGTGCCAGCAGTAGACCGAGGTCGCGGGGGGTGGCAGATACGCAGTATTTT. This sequence joins TRBV27 and TRBJ2-3, with 8 bases that match TRBD2. Germline assignment: CDR1 MNHEY and CDR2 SMNVEV (reference sequence). There are 17 residues in the CDR3. J was trimmed by 4 bases and V by 5 bases; bases with no gene match: 14.

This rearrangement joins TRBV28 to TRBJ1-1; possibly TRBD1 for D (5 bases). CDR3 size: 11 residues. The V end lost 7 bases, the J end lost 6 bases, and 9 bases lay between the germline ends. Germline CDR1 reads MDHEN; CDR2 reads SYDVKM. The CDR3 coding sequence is TGTGCCAGCAATCAGGGAGCTGAAGCTTTCTTT. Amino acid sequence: CASNQGAEAFF.

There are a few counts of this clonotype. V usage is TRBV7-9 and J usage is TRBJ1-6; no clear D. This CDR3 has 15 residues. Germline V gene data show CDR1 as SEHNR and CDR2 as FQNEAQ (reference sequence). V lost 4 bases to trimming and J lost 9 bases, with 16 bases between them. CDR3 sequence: CASSSPWENGSPLHF. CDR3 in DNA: TGTGCCAGCAGCTCCCCCTGGGAGAACGGTTCACCCCTCCACTTT.

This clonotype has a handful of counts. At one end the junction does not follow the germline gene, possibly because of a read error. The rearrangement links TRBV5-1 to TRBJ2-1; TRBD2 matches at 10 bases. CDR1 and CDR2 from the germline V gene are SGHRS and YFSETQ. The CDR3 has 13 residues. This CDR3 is CASRLAGYNEQFF. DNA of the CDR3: TGTGCCAGCAGACTAGCGGGTTACAATGAGCAGTTCTTC.

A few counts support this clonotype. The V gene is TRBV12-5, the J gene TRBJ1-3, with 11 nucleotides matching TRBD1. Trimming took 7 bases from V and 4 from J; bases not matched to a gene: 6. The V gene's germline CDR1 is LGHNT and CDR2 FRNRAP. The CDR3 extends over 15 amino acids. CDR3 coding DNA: TGTGCTAGTGCCCGGGACAGGGGGTCCGGAAACACCATATATTTT. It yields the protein CASARDRGSGNTIYF.